A single sample gave rise to the 30 T cell receptor beta chains below, sequenced in a study of vaccination effects on CD4 cells after COVID-19. Before sequencing, viral peptide pools were used by the ViraFEST assay to expand antigen-specific CD4+ T cells. The authors isolated CD4+ T cells after ten to eleven days of culture. The study found no prior SARS-CoV-2 infection in the vaccine recipients, who tested negative for nucleocapsid antibodies. Antigens of these TCRs are unknown. Profiling relied on immunoSEQ multiplex PCR, and the TCRdb table lists in-frame clones only, not all of them. The data contain about 73,000 clones, about four fifths of them singletons. This sample comprised CD4+ T cells from PBMCs cultured with HCoV-NL63 spike peptides, obtained before COVID-19 vaccination. Receptors originate from a human donor who received a COVID-19 vaccine.

The rearrangement joins TRBV11-2 to TRBJ1-4; D may be TRBD1 (5 bases). Per the germline V gene, CDR1 is SGHAT and CDR2 is FQNNGV. Trimming took 5 bases from V and 5 from J, leaving 15 bases between them. CDR3 length equals 15 residues. CDR3 sequence (DNA): TGTGCCAGCAGCCCCCGGGCTGGGGGAAATGAAAAACTGTTTTTT. It yields the protein CASSPRAGGNEKLFF.

This chain connects TRBV28 to TRBJ2-3; 11 bases are shared with TRBD2. The CDR3 runs to 14 residues. The V segment lost 5 bases and the J segment 6 bases; nucleotides outside the gene matches: 4. Germline V lookup: CDR1 MDHEN, CDR2 SYDVKM. CDR3 sequence (DNA): TGTGCCAGCAGTAAAGGACTAGCGGGCGATACGCAGTATTTT. Translating gives CASSKGLAGDTQYF.

This chain joins TRBV20-1 and TRBJ2-5, with TRBD2 as a possible D gene (6 bases). With 7 bases removed from V and 5 bases from J, the gap between germline ends came to 11 bases. Germline V gene data show CDR1 as DFQATT and CDR2 as SNEGSKA (reference sequence). The CDR3 is 11 amino acids. CDR3 residues: CSEGRLETQYF. The CDR3 region has the DNA TGCAGTGAAGGGAGGTTGGAGACCCAGTACTTC.

This clone showed up just a few times. This chain uses TRBV7-6 with TRBJ2-3; a weak D match, TRBD2 (5 bases). Germline loops: CDR1 SGHVS, CDR2 FNYEAQ. V was shortened by 5 bases and J by 0 bases, with 12 bases between the two germline ends. The CDR3 extends over 15 amino acids. In DNA form, the CDR3 reads TGTGCCAGCAGCCGAGGGTCTCCTAGCACAGATACGCAGTATTTT. It codes for CASSRGSPSTDTQYF. The full variable domain, in which reference TRBV7-6 and TRBJ2-3 provide the parts outside the CDR3, is GAGVSQSPRYKVTKRGQDVALRCDPISGHVSLYWYRQALGQGPEFLTYFNYEAQQDKSGLPNDRFSAERPEGSISTLTIQRTEQRDSAMYRCASSRGSPSTDTQYFGPGTRLTVL.

V and J are TRBV29-1 and TRBJ1-3; D is possibly TRBD1 (6 bases). The CDR3 runs 16 residues. The ends were cut back, 4 bases at V and 4 bases at J, with 20 bases in the middle. CDR1 is SQVTM, CDR2 ANQGSEA, per germline. The CDR3 spells CSVANSGTRGGNTIYF. In DNA, the CDR3 is TGCAGCGTTGCAAACTCCGGGACAAGAGGAGGAAACACCATATATTTT.

In this sample, this clone turned up a few times. This chain joins TRBV19 and TRBJ1-5, with a weak D call TRBD1 (5 bases). The germline CDR1 and CDR2 sequences are LNHDA and SQIVND (reference sequence). The CDR3 consists of 18 residues. V was trimmed by 7 bases and J by 1 base, leaving 23 bases between them. The DNA for the CDR3 is TGTGCCAGTACTAATTCTCGACGGGGGGTGAGAAGCAATCAGCCCCAGCATTTT. Translation gives CASTNSRRGVRSNQPQHF.

The genes are TRBV10-3 and TRBJ1-3; tentatively, D is TRBD1 (6 bases). The germline CDR1 and CDR2 sequences are ENHRY and SYGVKD. The CDR3 is 19 residues long. V lost 1 base, J lost 0 bases, and 19 bases lay in between. CDR3 residues: CAISEFFNPGQPSGNTIYF. The CDR3 DNA is TGTGCCATCAGTGAGTTTTTTAATCCTGGACAGCCCTCTGGAAACACCATATATTTT.

The chain employs TRBV18 and TRBJ2-5; TRBD1 aligns across 10 bases. Trimming removed 4 bases from V and 4 bases from J; junction bases left unmatched: 9. This CDR3 contains 16 residues. CDR1 is KGHSH and CDR2 is LQKENI in the germline V gene. Here the CDR3 DNA reads TGTGCCAGCTCACAAGTACTACGGGACAGGGGAGAGACCCAGTACTTC. Translating it yields CASSQVLRDRGETQYF.

The chain combines TRBV28 with TRBJ2-2; 7 nucleotides line up with TRBD1. V was clipped by 6 bases and J by 4 bases; unmatched bases: 2. This CDR3 contains 13 residues. Germline V gene sequence: CDR1 MDHEN, CDR2 SYDVKM. The CDR3 here is CASRTGPTGELFF. The CDR3 DNA is TGTGCCAGCAGGACAGGGCCCACCGGGGAGCTGTTTTTT.

Notes on this clone: At one of its ends the junction is not consistent with the germline gene, which may arise from a read error. This chain uses TRBV24-1 with TRBJ1-6, with D possibly matching TRBD1 (5 bases). The CDR3 has 14 amino acids. Germline V lookup: CDR1 KGHDR, CDR2 SFDVKD. CDR3 nucleotides: TGTGCCTCCAGTGAGGGGCGGGATAATTCACCCCTCCACTTT. Residues: CASSEGRDNSPLHF.

The rearrangement uses TRBV6-2 or TRBV6-3 and TRBJ2-5; 7 nucleotides agree with TRBD2. The V gene end was trimmed by 2 bases and the J gene end by 5 bases; junction bases not matched to a gene: 8. Germline values: CDR1 MNHEY, CDR2 SVGEGT. This CDR3 contains 15 residues. The CDR3 sequence is CASSYVGLGSETQYF. CDR3 coding DNA: TGTGCCAGCAGTTACGTTGGACTAGGGAGCGAGACCCAGTACTTC.

The V call is TRBV24-1, the J call TRBJ2-4; no reliable D call. This CDR3 is built from 14 residues. Germline V CDR1 and CDR2: KGHDR, SFDVKD. The V and J ends lost 9 bases and 0 bases respectively, with 11 bases between them. CDR3 sequence (DNA): TGTGCCACCGATGGACCTTTAGCCAAAAACATTCAGTACTTC. It translates to CATDGPLAKNIQYF.

The chain recombines TRBV6-5 with TRBJ1-2, with 11 bases aligning to TRBD1. J gave up 7 bases and V 6 bases, and 7 bases lay outside the gene matches. The germline CDR1 and CDR2 sequences are MNHEY and SVGAGI. This CDR3 is 14 amino acids long. DNA of the CDR3: TGTGCCAGCAGCCCGGACAGGGGGCCCGGTGGCTACACCTTC. It specifies CASSPDRGPGGYTF.

The chain employs TRBV18 and TRBJ2-1; TRBD2 matches at 7 bases. The V segment lost 4 bases and the J segment 8 bases; nucleotides outside the gene matches: 11. The germline gives CDR1 KGHSH, CDR2 LQKENI. The CDR3 sequence is 15 residues long. The CDR3 nucleotides read TGTGCCAGCTCACAGATAGCGGGTGGTGTCTATGAGCAGTTCTTC. Its translation: CASSQIAGGVYEQFF.

This clone was detected only once. V gene TRBV19 combines with J gene TRBJ2-5, with 8 bases aligning to TRBD2. With 5 bases clipped from V and 2 bases from J, the junction kept 4 bases outside the gene matches. CDR1 and CDR2 (germline): LNHDA, SQIVND (reference sequence). There are 14 residues in the CDR3. The CDR3 loop reads CASSLREGQETQYF. CDR3 sequence (DNA): TGTGCCAGTAGTCTCCGGGAGGGTCAAGAGACCCAGTACTTC.

V and J are TRBV6-2 or TRBV6-3 and TRBJ2-7; TRBD1 aligns across 8 bases. The germline V gene has CDR1 MNHEY and CDR2 SVGEGT. The CDR3 has 15 residues. The V segment lost 4 bases and the J segment 6 bases; nucleotides outside the gene matches: 11. CDR3 coding DNA: TGTGCCAGCAGTTCCAATCATATCACAGGGGGCGAGCAGTACGTC. Translation: CASSSNHITGGEQYV.

This clone came up a few times. CDR3 region: CASSARDSNQPQHF. The CDR3 nucleotides are TGTGCCAGCTCCGCCCGGGACAGCAATCAGCCCCAGCATTTT. The chain uses TRBV18 and TRBJ1-5, with a tentative D call TRBD1 (5 bases). With 6 bases removed from V and 1 base from J, the gap between germline ends came to 10 bases. This CDR3 has 14 amino acids. Germline V CDR1 and CDR2: KGHSH, LQKENI.

This sequence joins TRBV6-5 and TRBJ1-2, with TRBD1 as a possible D gene (6 bases). V was cut by 10 bases and J by 4 bases, with 19 bases left in between. Germline lookup yields CDR1 MNHEY and CDR2 SVGAGI. This CDR3 spans 14 amino acids. CDR3 in amino acids: CATHRQEPPYGYTF. The CDR3 DNA follows: TGTGCCACCCATCGACAGGAGCCTCCCTATGGCTACACCTTC.

The chain couples TRBV7-2 to TRBJ1-2; no clear D. The germline V and J ends were trimmed by 1 base and 6 bases, with 18 bases remaining between them. This CDR3 contains 16 residues. CDR1 SGHTA and CDR2 FQGNSA come from the germline V gene. DNA for the CDR3: TGTGCCAGCAGCTTAGGTAGAGGCAGGTCGGGCGATGGCTACACCTTC. As protein: CASSLGRGRSGDGYTF.

The CDR3 sequence is CASSLGTSLLTDTQYF. The DNA of the CDR3 is TGTGCCAGCAGCCTAGGGACTAGCTTACTTACAGATACGCAGTATTTT. V is TRBV3-1 (or the pseudogene TRBV3-2) and J is TRBJ2-3; TRBD2 matches 9 bases. Germline CDR1 reads LGHDT; CDR2 reads YNNKEL (reference sequence). V lost 4 bases to trimming and J lost 3 bases; unmatched junction nucleotides: 8. The CDR3 runs 16 residues.

The rearrangement uses TRBV5-4 and TRBJ2-4; D is unclear. Germline V gene sequence: CDR1 SGHNT, CDR2 YYREEE (reference sequence). The V and J ends lost 0 bases and 0 bases respectively, with 10 bases between them. The CDR3 consists of 16 residues. The CDR3 spells CASSLGQSLAKNIQYF. DNA for the CDR3: TGTGCCAGCAGCTTGGGCCAGAGCCTAGCCAAAAACATTCAGTACTTC.

This rearrangement joins TRBV27 to TRBJ1-2, with 7 bases that match TRBD1. Germline trimming cut 8 bases from V and 3 bases from J; bases unmatched to any gene: 9. There are 14 residues in the CDR3. Germline V CDR1 and CDR2: MNHEY, SMNVEV (reference sequence). CDR3 DNA: TGTGCCAGCTTCTCGGTAGGGGGCTACTATGGCTACACCTTC. Amino acids: CASFSVGGYYGYTF.

V gene TRBV24-1 combines with J gene TRBJ2-1, with D possibly TRBD2 on 6 matching bases. Germline V gives CDR1 KGHDR, CDR2 SFDVKD. The CDR3 is 14 amino acids. Trimming left V 5 bases short and J 4 bases short, with 11 bases between. In nucleotides, the CDR3 is TGTGCCACCAGTGTCCCGGGGGTGTACAATGAGCAGTTCTTC. This translates into CATSVPGVYNEQFF.

The chain combines TRBV6-2 or TRBV6-3 with TRBJ2-2, with no clear D. CDR3 length equals 17 residues. Germline lookup yields CDR1 MNHEY and CDR2 SVGEGT. Deletions cut 0 bases from V and 5 bases from J, with 16 bases between. The CDR3, as DNA: TGTGCCAGCAGTTACTCGACGTCGCGGAGATTAACCGGGGAGCTGTTTTTT. Its protein is CASSYSTSRRLTGELFF.

This chain connects TRBV6-6 to TRBJ2-6, with TRBD1 identical over 10 bases. Looked up from germline, CDR1 is MNHNY and CDR2 is SVGAGI (reference sequence). The CDR3 length is 16 residues. Unmatched junction bases numbered 11, after V lost 10 bases and J lost 5 bases. The CDR3 sequence: CATKRDRGERANVLTF. CDR3 bases: TGTGCCACCAAACGGGACAGGGGTGAGAGGGCCAACGTCCTGACTTTC.

This clone was picked up a small number of times. The chain couples TRBV12-3 or TRBV12-4 to TRBJ1-2; tentatively, D is TRBD1 (5 bases). Between the trimmed V and J ends, which lost 4 bases and 7 bases, there was a span of 10 bases. The CDR3 extends over 12 amino acids. The CDR3 loop reads CASSSGGRGYTF. DNA of the CDR3: TGTGCCAGCAGTTCCGGGGGTCGTGGCTACACCTTC.

The rearrangement joins TRBV3-1 (or the pseudogene TRBV3-2) to TRBJ1-6; D is ambiguous. V lost 0 bases and J lost 12, with 12 bases in between. The CDR3 loop spans 14 amino acids. From germline, CDR1 is LGHDT and CDR2 YNNKEL (reference sequence). The CDR3 coding sequence is TGTGCCAGCAGCCAAGAGGGCAGCATGAGACCCCTCCACTTT. Its translation is CASSQEGSMRPLHF.

This chain connects TRBV2 to TRBJ1-1; D is perhaps TRBD1 (6 bases). Germline V gives CDR1 SNHLY, CDR2 FYNNEI. V shed 5 bases and J shed 8 bases, with 15 bases lying between them. The CDR3 loop spans 13 amino acids. The CDR3 nucleotides are TGTGCCAGCAGTACCCGACAGGTCTCCGAAGCTTTCTTT. Translated, it gives CASSTRQVSEAFF.

V is TRBV5-5 and J is TRBJ2-7; D not certain. Germline V gives CDR1 SGHKS, CDR2 YYEKEE (reference sequence). Trimming pared 8 bases from V and 2 bases from J, leaving 17 bases between. The CDR3 is made up of 14 amino acids. CDR3 in DNA: TGTGCCAGTTCTGTCGCGTATACAGCCTACGAGCAGTACGTC. Protein sequence: CASSVAYTAYEQYV.

V gene TRBV29-1 combines with J gene TRBJ2-5; D is unclear. Trimming left V 6 bases short and J 0 bases short, with 2 bases between. Germline loops: CDR1 SQVTM, CDR2 ANQGSEA. This CDR3 is built from 10 residues. In nucleotides, the CDR3 is TGCAGCGTGTACCAAGAGACCCAGTACTTC. Its protein is CSVYQETQYF.